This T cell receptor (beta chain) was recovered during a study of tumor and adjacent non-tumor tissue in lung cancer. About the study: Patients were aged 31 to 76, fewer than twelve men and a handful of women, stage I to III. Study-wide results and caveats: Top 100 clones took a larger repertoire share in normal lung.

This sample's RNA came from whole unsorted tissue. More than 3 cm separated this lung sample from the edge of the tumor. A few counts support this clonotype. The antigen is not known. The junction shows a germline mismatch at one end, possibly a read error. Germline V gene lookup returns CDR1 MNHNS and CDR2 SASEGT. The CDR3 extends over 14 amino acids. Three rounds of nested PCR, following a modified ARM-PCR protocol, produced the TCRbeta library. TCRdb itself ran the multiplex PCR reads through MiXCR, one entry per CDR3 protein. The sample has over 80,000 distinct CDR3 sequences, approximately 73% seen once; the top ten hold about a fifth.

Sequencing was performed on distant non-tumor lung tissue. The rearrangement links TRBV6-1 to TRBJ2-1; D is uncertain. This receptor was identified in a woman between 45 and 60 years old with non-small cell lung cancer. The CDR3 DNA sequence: TGTGCCAGCGTGCCAGGTAGCTCCTACAATGATCAGTTCTTC. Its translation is CASVPGSSYNDQFF.